This T cell receptor beta chain originates from a study of Ad26.COV2.S vaccination and SARS-CoV-2 variants (dated by TCRdb to the early 2020s). Concerning the study at large: Donors in the vaccine arm were drawn from COV1001, a phase I-IIa trial of Ad26.COV2.S in healthy adults that was multicentre, randomized, double-blind and placebo-controlled. Ad26.COV2.S was given intramuscularly at 5x10^10 or 1x10^11 viral particles, as a single shot or as two shots 56 days apart. TCRbeta repertoire sequencing served as the tool for gauging how specific and how broad the SARS-CoV-2-reactive T cell receptors were following Ad26.COV2.S vaccination. A total of about 30 samples were included in the TCR-sequenced set, comprising 19 Ad26.COV2.S vaccine recipients, 5 placebo recipients and 8 SARS-CoV-2 convalescent individuals. Trial participants were randomized into five groups of five: low-dose or high-dose Ad26.COV2.S given once or twice, or placebo on both occasions. Investigators did not know the trial group allocation while performing experiments and assessing outcomes.

This clone has more than one count but fewer than ten. What antigen it recognizes has not been identified. Base qualities are not recorded, but no much larger clone differs from it by a single base. What the authors observed across the whole study: It was noted by the authors that total T cell responses may have been underestimated by the TCR breadth and depth analyses. Compared with placebo recipients, Ad26.COV2.S recipients showed higher spike-specific TCR breadth (P = 0.0014). Non-spike TCR breadth was comparable between vaccine and placebo recipients, consistent with the vaccine containing only spike. Substantial breadth of spike-specific CD8+ and CD4+ T cell responses was reported after vaccination. The study was not powered for comparison of responses between vaccine doses or regimens.

Read against the paper, the sample's treatment or condition label means: about 20 received Ad26.COV2.S at low or high dose, single or two shots; about 5 received placebo; per-sample allocation not given. For vaccine and placebo recipients, the sequenced repertoires came from samples collected on day 63 after the first injection. In Cohort 1b, around 25 adults aged 18-55 years were enrolled at a single site in Boston, USA, between 29 July and 7 August 2020. Ad26.COV2.S was a replication-incompetent adenovirus type 26 vector expressing a prefusion-stabilized SARS-CoV-2 spike protein from the original Wuhan strain. The immunoSEQ Assay was the method used to sequence TCRbeta CDR3 regions. After extraction, genomic DNA underwent amplification by bias-controlled multiplex PCR, followed by high-throughput sequencing. The original methods were these. Collapsing and filtering of sequences were performed to quantify the absolute abundance of each unique TCRbeta CDR3 region. Usable DNA was measured by amplifying reference genes present in all nucleated cells, and TCRbeta template counts were normalized to that usable DNA to estimate T cell fraction. Repertoire TCRs were annotated as SARS-CoV-2-specific by exact matching of V gene, CDR3 amino acid sequence and J gene to a known reactive TCR set. MIRA supplied the reference SARS-CoV-2 TCR set, which was filtered for enrichment in COVID-19-positive ImmuneCODE repertoires so that public or cross-reactive TCRs were removed. Based on the MIRA antigens, annotated TCRs were further analysed at the level of specific ORF or position within ORF. Breadth was defined as annotated unique rearrangements over total unique productive rearrangements; depth was the summed frequency of those rearrangements. Group comparisons of TCR breadth used two-sided Wilcoxon rank-sum tests. Drawn from immuneACCESS, this table holds only the in-frame rearrangements with V and J called that TCRdb kept. Clones are partly lost; checked studies trace under half to an unresolved V gene and leave the rest unexplained. From that table come the V and J calls and clone size; the DNA was used to work out D and trimming. This sample has some 320,000 clones in its table, and around four fifths of those were observed once. Approximately 2% of the sample is held by the ten biggest clonotypes.

Sequenced here: peripheral blood, sampled in a trial of Ad26.COV2.S vaccine versus placebo. This clonotype was obtained from a person aged 18-60 years who received the Ad26.COV2.S COVID-19 vaccine or a placebo.

The DNA is as follows: TGTGCCAGCAGCAAACTAGCGGGGGCCTTGAACACCGGGGAGCTGTTTTTT. It translates as CASSKLAGALNTGELFF. The V gene is TRBV7-9 and the J gene is TRBJ2-2, and TRBD2 aligns with 11 junction nucleotides. CDR1 SEHNR and CDR2 FQNEAQ were looked up in the germline V gene (reference sequence). CDR3 length: 17 amino acids, cysteine to phenylalanine. Only CDR3 DNA remains: 51 bases, in frame from the first base. Here V drops 5 bases and J drops 1 base, and the junction holds 6 bases not matched to any gene.